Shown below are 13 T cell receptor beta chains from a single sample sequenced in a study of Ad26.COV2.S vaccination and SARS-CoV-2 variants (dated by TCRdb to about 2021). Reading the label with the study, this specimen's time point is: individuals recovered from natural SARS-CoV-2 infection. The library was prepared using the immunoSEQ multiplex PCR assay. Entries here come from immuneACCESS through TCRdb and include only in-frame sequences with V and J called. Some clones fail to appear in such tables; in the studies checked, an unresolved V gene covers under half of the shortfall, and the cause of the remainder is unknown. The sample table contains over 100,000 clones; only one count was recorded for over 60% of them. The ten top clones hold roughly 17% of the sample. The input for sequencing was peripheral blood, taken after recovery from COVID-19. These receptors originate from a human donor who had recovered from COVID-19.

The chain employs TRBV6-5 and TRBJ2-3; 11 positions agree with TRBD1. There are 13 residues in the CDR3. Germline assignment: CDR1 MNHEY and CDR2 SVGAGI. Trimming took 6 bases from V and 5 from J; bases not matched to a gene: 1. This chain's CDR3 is CASRDRGQDTQYF. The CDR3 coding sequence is TGTGCCAGCAGGGACAGGGGGCAAGATACGCAGTATTTT.

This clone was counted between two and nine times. CDR3 in DNA: TGTGCCTGGAGGGGACAGGAGGGGACTTATGGCTACACCTTC. Protein: CAWRGQEGTYGYTF. The rearrangement uses TRBV30 and TRBJ1-2; 8 nucleotides line up with TRBD1. Germline CDR1 reads GTSNPN; CDR2 reads SVGIG (reference sequence). This CDR3 has 14 residues. V lost 3 bases, J lost 5 bases, and 8 bases stayed unmatched.

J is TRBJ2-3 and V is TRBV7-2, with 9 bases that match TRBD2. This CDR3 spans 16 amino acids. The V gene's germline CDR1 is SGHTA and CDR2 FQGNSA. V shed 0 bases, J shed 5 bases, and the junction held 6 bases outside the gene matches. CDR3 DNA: TGTGCCAGCAGCTTAGCGGTAGCGGGGGTTGGAGATACGCAGTATTTT. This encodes CASSLAVAGVGDTQYF.

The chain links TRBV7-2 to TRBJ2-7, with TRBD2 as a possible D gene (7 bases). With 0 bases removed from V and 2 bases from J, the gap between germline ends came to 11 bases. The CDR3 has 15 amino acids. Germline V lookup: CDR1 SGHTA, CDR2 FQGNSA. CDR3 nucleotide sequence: TGTGCCAGCAGCTTAGCGGGGGGGGCGACCTACGAGCAGTACTTC. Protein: CASSLAGGATYEQYF.

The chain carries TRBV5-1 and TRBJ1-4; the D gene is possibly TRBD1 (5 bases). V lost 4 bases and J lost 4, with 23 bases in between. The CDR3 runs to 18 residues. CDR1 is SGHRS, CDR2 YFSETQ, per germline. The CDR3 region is CASSLGGSAFLLNEKLFF. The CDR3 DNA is TGCGCCAGCAGCCTGGGGGGGTCCGCCTTTCTCCTTAATGAAAAACTGTTTTTT.

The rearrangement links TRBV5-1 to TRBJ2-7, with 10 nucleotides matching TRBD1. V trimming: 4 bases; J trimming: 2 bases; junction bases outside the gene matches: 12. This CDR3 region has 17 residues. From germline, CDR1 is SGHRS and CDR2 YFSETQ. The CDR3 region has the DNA TGCGCCAGCAGCCCTCGTCGACAGGGGGCGAGGACCTACGAGCAGTACTTC. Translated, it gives CASSPRRQGARTYEQYF.

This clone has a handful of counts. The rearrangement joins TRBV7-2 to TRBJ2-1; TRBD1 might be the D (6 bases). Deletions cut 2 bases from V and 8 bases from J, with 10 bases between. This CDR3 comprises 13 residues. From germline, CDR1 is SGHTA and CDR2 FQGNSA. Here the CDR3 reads CASSLSRGDEQFF. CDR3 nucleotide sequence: TGTGCCAGCAGCTTATCCAGGGGAGATGAGCAGTTCTTC.

CDR3 residues: CASSIASGHTDTQYF. CDR3 DNA: TGTGCCAGTAGTATCGCTAGCGGCCACACAGATACGCAGTATTTT. The genes are TRBV19 and TRBJ2-3; 7 bases map to TRBD2. The germline gives CDR1 LNHDA, CDR2 SQIVND (reference sequence). The V and J ends lost 3 bases and 2 bases, in that order; junction bases with no gene match: 5. There are 15 residues in the CDR3.

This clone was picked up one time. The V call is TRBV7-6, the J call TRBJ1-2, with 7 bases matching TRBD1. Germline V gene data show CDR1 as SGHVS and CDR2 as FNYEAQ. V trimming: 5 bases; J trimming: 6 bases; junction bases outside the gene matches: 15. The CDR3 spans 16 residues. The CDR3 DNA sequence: TGTGCCAGCAGCGCTCAACCGACAGGGAATGGTAATGGCTACACCTTC. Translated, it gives CASSAQPTGNGNGYTF.

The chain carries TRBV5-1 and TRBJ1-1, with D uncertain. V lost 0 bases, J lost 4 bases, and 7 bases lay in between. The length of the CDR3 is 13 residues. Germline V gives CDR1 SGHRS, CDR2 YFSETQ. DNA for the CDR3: TGCGCCAGCAGCTTGGAAGGGTTCACTGAAGCTTTCTTT. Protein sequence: CASSLEGFTEAFF.

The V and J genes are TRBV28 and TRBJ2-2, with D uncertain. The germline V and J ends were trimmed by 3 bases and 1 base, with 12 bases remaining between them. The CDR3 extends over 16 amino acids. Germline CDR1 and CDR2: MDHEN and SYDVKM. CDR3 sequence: CASSFYSSLNTGELFF. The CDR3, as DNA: TGTGCCAGCAGTTTCTATTCGTCCCTGAACACCGGGGAGCTGTTTTTT.

The CDR3 sequence: CASSEFSFDSTYEQYF. CDR3 coding DNA: TGTGCCAGCAGTGAATTCTCCTTTGACAGCACCTACGAGCAGTACTTC. The chain recombines TRBV6-1 with TRBJ2-7; D perhaps matches TRBD1 (5 bases). V gave up 2 bases and J gave up 2 bases, with 16 bases separating them. This CDR3 is 16 amino acids long. CDR1 is MNHNS, CDR2 SASEGT, per germline.

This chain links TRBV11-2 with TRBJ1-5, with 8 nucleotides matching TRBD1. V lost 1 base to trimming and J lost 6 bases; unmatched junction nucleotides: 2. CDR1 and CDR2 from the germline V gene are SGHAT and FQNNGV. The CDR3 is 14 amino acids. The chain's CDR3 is CASSLGTGSQPQHF. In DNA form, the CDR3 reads TGTGCCAGCAGCTTAGGGACAGGGAGTCAGCCCCAGCATTTT.